This T cell receptor beta chain was recovered during a study of cytomegalovirus exposure and HLA in healthy donors. Study findings and constraints: Later analysis demonstrated an association between a missense DCLRE1C variant and TCR beta V- and J-gene trimming.

Donors counted as nominally healthy when sampled, yet unrecorded immune exposures were likely. With respect to this clone: Antigen unknown.

PCR amplification relied on 60 Vbeta primers (plus 13 Jbeta primers). TCRdb's copy holds only in-frame clones and misses some; the assay was immunoSEQ multiplex PCR. The repertoire consists of 150,000 to 200,000 clones, with about 76% occurring once and the leading ten covering around 1.5%. The V gene's germline CDR1 is MNHNS and CDR2 SASEGT. This CDR3 region has 15 residues. The ends were cut back, 7 bases at V and 6 bases at J, with 18 bases in the middle. The V call is TRBV6-1, the J call TRBJ2-2; no clear D gene. Sequenced material: PBMCs. The TCR comes from a woman in her forties or fifties in good health and CMV-seronegative. CDR3: CASTSYVGVSGELFF. DNA for the CDR3: TGTGCCAGCACCAGTTACGTTGGTGTATCCGGGGAGCTGTTTTTT.